The subject of this entry is one TCR beta chain. The antigen is unknown. The table came from immunoSEQ multiplex PCR; TCRdb's copy has only in-frame clones and leaves some out. Altogether roughly 120,000 clones are present, approximately 91% being singletons, with the ten largest covering 4% to 5.5%. These data are taken from a study of cytomegalovirus exposure and HLA in healthy donors. CDR1 ENHRY and CDR2 SYGVKD come from the germline V gene. Trimming left V 10 bases short and J 0 bases short, with 9 bases between. The CDR3 covers 12 residues. Study-wide results and limits: In vitro testing confirmed a few CMV-associated chains as specific for CMV antigens. Altogether, 160 or so TCR beta chains were recorded as cytomegalovirus-associated. Rare TCR sequences dominated, though some public TCRs recurred in many donors. Per published reports, the classifier diagnosed cytomegalovirus status with high specificity and sensitivity.

The chain joins TRBV10-3 to TRBJ1-2; D remains unclear. Sequenced sample: PBMCs. The source of this sequence is a man aged 18 to 29 in good health and CMV-seropositive. The CDR3 loop is CATTQANYGYTF. The DNA for the CDR3 is TGTGCCACCACCCAGGCTAACTATGGCTACACCTTC.